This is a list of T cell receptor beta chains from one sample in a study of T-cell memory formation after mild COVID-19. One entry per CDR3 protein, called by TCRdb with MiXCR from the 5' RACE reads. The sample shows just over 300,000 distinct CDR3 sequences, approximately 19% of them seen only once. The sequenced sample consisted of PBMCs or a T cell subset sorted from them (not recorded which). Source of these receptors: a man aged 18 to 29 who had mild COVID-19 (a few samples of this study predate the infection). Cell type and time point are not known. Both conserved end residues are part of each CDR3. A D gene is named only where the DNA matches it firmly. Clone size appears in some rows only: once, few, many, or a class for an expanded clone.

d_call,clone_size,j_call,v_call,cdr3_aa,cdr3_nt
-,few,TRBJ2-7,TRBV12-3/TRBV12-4,CASSLDPREQYF,TGTGCCAGCAGTTTAGACCCCCGCGAGCAGTACTTC
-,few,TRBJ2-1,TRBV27,CASSLYGASSYNEQFF,TGTGCCAGCAGTTTATACGGCGCGAGCTCCTACAATGAGCAGTTCTTC
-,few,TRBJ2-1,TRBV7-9,CASSWGHNEQFF,TGTGCCAGCAGCTGGGGGCACAATGAGCAGTTCTTC
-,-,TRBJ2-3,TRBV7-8,CASSPLSGGGLSTDTQYF,TGTGCCAGCAGCCCCCTCTCTGGGGGGGGGCTCAGCACAGATACGCAGTATTTT
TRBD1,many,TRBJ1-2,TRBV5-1,CASSLRGTANYGYTF,TGCGCCAGCAGCTTACGGGGGACAGCTAACTATGGCTACACCTTC
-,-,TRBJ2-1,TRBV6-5,CASSYSGERSYNEQFF,TGTGCCAGCAGTTACTCAGGAGAGCGCTCCTACAATGAGCAGTTCTTC
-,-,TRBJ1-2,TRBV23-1,CASSPSRENYGYTF,TGCGCCAGCAGTCCGAGCAGGGAGAACTATGGCTACACCTTC
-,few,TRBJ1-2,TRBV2,CASSSYGYTF,TGTGCCAGCAGTTCCTATGGCTACACCTTC
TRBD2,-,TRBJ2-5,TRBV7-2,CASSLTAGAQETQYF,TGTGCCAGCAGCTTAACAGCGGGGGCACAAGAGACCCAGTACTTC
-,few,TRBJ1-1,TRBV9,CASSVMEDTEAFF,TGTGCCAGCAGCGTGATGGAGGACACTGAAGCTTTCTTT